This T cell receptor beta chain was profiled in a study of T cells after yellow fever vaccination (dated by TCRdb to between 2018 and 2021). A note on the overall study: The SMART-Seq v4 Ultra Low Input RNA kit was used to prepare libraries from fractions with low cell numbers. To track T-cell clones before and after primary and booster YFV17D yellow fever vaccination, bulk TCR alpha and beta repertoires were sequenced longitudinally. Two healthy male donors made up the cohort, one aged 18 to 30 years and the other aged 30 to 40 years. Blood samples were taken at several timepoints before and after primary and secondary immunization, and bulk PBMC replicates and cell subsets were isolated. The study at large found these results: Because abundant contaminating clonotypes from the bulk population could be contained in FACS-sorted repertoires, computational filtering was required. Only a couple of donors were included in the study, so the extent to which the findings can be generalized is limited. Compared with the primary T-cell response, the secondary T-cell response was weaker but faster, peaking on day 5 rather than day 15. A small share of clonotypes occurred in both CD4 and CD8 compartments, likely arising from convergent recombination. After the booster, most clones that had expanded after primary vaccination were detected again (nearly 97% of CD4 and around nine tenths of CD8), suggesting broad maintenance of memory.

The sample's treatment or condition label is to be understood as: live attenuated yellow fever vaccine strain. At every blood-draw timepoint, two biological replicates of bulk PBMCs were collected. A standard Ficoll-Paque protocol was used to isolate PBMCs from peripheral blood. RNA was extracted with TriZol from bulk PBMCs, CD4 and CD8 fractions, and dextramer-positive and dextramer-negative fractions. As concerns this clonotype: What antigen it recognizes has not been identified. The sample holds no much larger clone one base away, and base qualities are not on file.

Data came from an Illumina NovaSeq 6000. Synthesis of TCR cDNA relied on 5'RACE template switching, a step that introduced a universal primer site along with unique molecular identifiers. Priming for cDNA synthesis came from both the TCR alpha and TCR beta constant segments. Two PCR steps were used to amplify libraries, with sample barcodes and sequencing adapters being added in the second step. Sequencing of the libraries was done on either Illumina HiSeq 2500 (2x100 bp) or NovaSeq (2x150 bp). Turning to the authors' computational methods: MIGEC handled demultiplexing of reads and collapsing into UMI consensus sequences, while MiXCR performed V(D)J alignment. Using edgeR on replicate PBMC samples, clonotypes were called vaccine-responding if FDR was below 0.01 and the log2 fold change was above 5 up to day 15. Each bulk clonotype received a CD4 or CD8 identity based on whether the sequenced CD4 or CD8 repertoire contained that clonotype at higher abundance. TCRdb trimmed the raw reads at Q25, called clones with MiXCR and kept productive beta chains. A single entry per CDR3 protein holds the most common genes and DNA from its merged rows. In this record, the V and J calls reflect TCRdb's handling and not the investigators' own analysis. This sample is represented by some 390,000 distinct CDR3 sequences; around 20% of them were singletons. 15% to 20% of the sample lies in the top ten.

The CDR3 goes from the cysteine to the phenylalanine over 15 residues. Only the CDR3 part of the read is kept: 45 bases, read in frame from the first base. V loses 1 base of germline sequence and J loses 4 bases, and the interval between the two ends is 13 bases. Reading the germline V gene (reference sequence) gives CDR1 SEHNR and CDR2 FQNEAQ. Rearrangement joined TRBV7-9 to TRBJ1-2; the D gene is not confidently resolved. The material was PBMCs, obtained before the yellow fever booster vaccination. The origin of this receptor is a man between 18 and 29 years old who received the YFV17D yellow fever vaccine. CDR3 protein: CASSLGVLVGYGYTF. The bases are TGTGCCAGCAGCTTAGGGGTTTTGGTTGGCTATGGCTACACCTTC.